These T cell receptor beta chains were read from a single sample in a study of human T cells and chemical hapten exposure. From the RACE reads, TCRdb called clonotypes with MiXCR, one entry per CDR3 protein. The table has just over 95,000 distinct CDR3 sequences, 27% seen once; the top ten hold 10%. The sequences come from whole blood, collected in connection with sensitization to the hapten diphenylcyclopropenone (DPC). These receptors all come from a man aged 40-49 years with alopecia areata. Some clones in this sample may be carry-over from other donors' samples. Each CDR3 is given with its conserved first and last residue. A D gene is named only where the DNA matches it firmly. Rows may omit the clone size; those that give it use once, few, many or a size class.

TRBV7-6	TRBJ2-7	NA	TRBD2	CASSLARSGTGRLAGWYEQYF	TGTGCCAGCAGCTTAGCGCGTAGTGGGACCGGCAGACTAGCGGGTTGGTACGAGCAGTACTTC
TRBV11-2	TRBJ2-7	few	NA	CASSPRGSEYEQYF	TGTGCCAGCAGCCCTCGGGGTAGCGAATACGAGCAGTACTTC
TRBV10-3	TRBJ2-5	NA	NA	CATQQGGTETQYF	TGTGCCACCCAACAGGGAGGGACGGAGACCCAGTACTTC
TRBV28	TRBJ2-7	NA	NA	CASSSSGAPPYEQYF	TGTGCCAGCAGTTCCTCAGGAGCCCCCCCCTACGAGCAGTACTTC
TRBV20-1	TRBJ1-5	many	TRBD1	CSATRDSSNQPQHF	TGCAGTGCCACCCGGGACAGTAGCAATCAGCCCCAGCATTTT
TRBV5-4	TRBJ1-1	NA	TRBD1	CASSSRGRTEAFF	TGTGCCAGCAGCTCCAGGGGGCGGACTGAAGCTTTCTTT
TRBV16	TRBJ2-1	NA	NA	CASSHLGRGLEFF	TGTGCCAGCAGCCATCTCGGACGAGGTCTGGAGTTCTTC
TRBV3-1	TRBJ1-1	NA	NA	CASSQQGRAFF	TGTGCCAGCAGCCAACAGGGGAGGGCTTTCTTT
TRBV7-3	TRBJ2-7	many	TRBD1	CASSLNRGYEQYF	TGTGCCAGCAGCTTAAACAGGGGTTACGAGCAGTACTTC
TRBV6-5	TRBJ1-5	NA	TRBD1	CASRRNRGSNQPQHF	TGTGCCAGCAGGCGGAACAGGGGGAGCAATCAGCCCCAGCATTTT
TRBV11-2	TRBJ2-1	few	NA	CASSLAHYNEQFF	TGTGCCAGCAGCTTAGCCCACTACAATGAGCAGTTCTTC
TRBV6-2/TRBV6-3	TRBJ2-7	few	NA	CASSFSWGTPSYEQYF	TGTGCCAGCAGTTTCTCCTGGGGGACTCCGTCCTACGAGCAGTACTTC
TRBV20-1	TRBJ1-2	NA	TRBD1	CSATTGEGNYGYNF	TGCAGTGCTACTACAGGGGAGGGTAACTATGGCTACAACTTC
TRBV27	TRBJ2-3	once	NA	CASSLSRAGSVDTQYF	TGTGCCAGCAGTTTATCCCGCGCAGGTTCAGTAGATACGCAGTATTTT
TRBV2	TRBJ2-7	few	NA	CASSDPGLEQYF	TGTGCCAGCAGTGATCCCGGTCTCGAGCAGTACTTC
TRBV28	TRBJ2-7	NA	TRBD2	CASRLAGFHEQYF	TGTGCCAGTCGACTAGCGGGGTTCCACGAGCAGTACTTC
TRBV29-1	TRBJ2-6	NA	NA	CSVEGGLSGANVLTF	TGCAGCGTTGAAGGAGGGCTTTCTGGGGCCAACGTCCTGACTTTC
TRBV9	TRBJ1-2	few	TRBD1	CASSVHRGRSYGYTF	TGTGCCAGCAGCGTACACAGGGGGCGCAGCTATGGCTACACCTTC
TRBV6-6	TRBJ2-3	once	NA	CASCDGSTDTQYF	TGTGCCAGCTGTGATGGCTCCACAGATACGCAGTATTTT
TRBV6-6	TRBJ2-1	NA	NA	CASSKELVGHEQFF	TGTGCCAGCAGTAAGGAGCTAGTTGGGCATGAGCAGTTCTTC
TRBV11-1	TRBJ1-4	NA	NA	CASSLDPGQEKLFF	TGTGCCAGCAGCTTAGACCCCGGACAGGAAAAACTGTTTTTT
TRBV28	TRBJ2-3	few	NA	CASSPMRQGGNTQYF	TGTGCCAGCAGTCCGATGAGACAGGGCGGGAATACGCAGTATTTT
TRBV7-9	TRBJ2-5	NA	TRBD2	CASSLSGVQETQYF	TGTGCCAGCAGCTTAAGCGGGGTCCAAGAGACCCAGTACTTC
TRBV6-2/TRBV6-3	TRBJ1-5	few	NA	CASSYVGSNQPQHF	TGTGCCAGCAGTTATGTGGGGAGCAATCAGCCCCAGCATTTT
TRBV20-1	TRBJ2-1	NA	NA	CSAHPGPTAREQFF	TGCAGTGCCCATCCGGGACCCACGGCGAGAGAGCAGTTCTTC
TRBV24-1	TRBJ2-2	few	NA	CATSGSQGYENTGELFF	TGTGCCACCAGCGGATCTCAGGGGTACGAGAACACCGGGGAGCTGTTTTTT
TRBV28	TRBJ2-5	NA	NA	CASSPPWGTQYF	TGTGCCAGCAGCCCCCCATGGGGAACCCAGTACTTC
TRBV9	TRBJ2-3	NA	TRBD1	CASSVGTGGGTDTQYF	TGTGCCAGCAGCGTAGGGACAGGGGGAGGCACAGATACGCAGTATTTT
TRBV12-3/TRBV12-4	TRBJ2-1	few	NA	CASSFQTVWQFF	TGTGCCAGCAGTTTCCAAACCGTATGGCAGTTCTTT
TRBV7-9	TRBJ2-1	NA	NA	CASSLLSPSYNEQFF	TGTGCCAGCAGCTTACTATCCCCCTCCTACAATGAGCAGTTCTTC
TRBV6-1	TRBJ1-2	NA	NA	CASSPQKYYGYTF	TGTGCCAGCAGTCCTCAAAAGTACTATGGCTACACCTTC
TRBV27	TRBJ2-7	few	TRBD2	CASSWAGGGSYEQYF	TGTGCCAGCAGTTGGGCTGGGGGGGGGTCTTACGAGCAGTACTTC
TRBV10-2	TRBJ2-1	few	TRBD2	CASRASGGQSYNEQFF	TGCGCCAGCAGGGCTAGCGGAGGGCAATCCTACAATGAGCAGTTCTTC
TRBV6-1	TRBJ1-1	NA	NA	CASKKGPRDTEAFF	TGTGCCAGCAAGAAGGGGCCCAGGGACACTGAAGCTTTCTTT
TRBV20-1	TRBJ1-5	few	NA	CSAHRDSNQPQHF	TGCAGTGCTCACCGGGACAGCAATCAGCCCCAGCATTTT
TRBV20-1	TRBJ1-2	NA	TRBD1	CSAPGQGDGYTF	TGCAGCGCGCCGGGACAGGGAGATGGCTACACCTTC
TRBV9	TRBJ2-7	NA	NA	CASSAPPGGPYEQYF	TGTGCCAGCAGCGCGCCCCCAGGGGGGCCCTACGAGCAGTACTTC
TRBV28	TRBJ2-3	NA	TRBD2	CASSAGLVSTDTQYF	TGTGCCAGCAGTGCGGGACTAGTTAGCACAGATACGCAGTATTTT
TRBV27	TRBJ1-3	NA	NA	CASSLRGSSGNTIYF	TGTGCCAGCAGTTTAAGGGGGTCCTCTGGAAACACCATATATTTT
TRBV28	TRBJ2-6	NA	NA	CASSFASGSGANVLNF	NA
TRBV3-1	TRBJ2-5	NA	TRBD1	CASSGTGKGETQYF	TGTGCCAGCAGTGGGACAGGGAAAGGAGAGACCCAGTACTTC
TRBV6-6	TRBJ2-7	many	NA	CASKVVEGDEQYF	TGTGCCAGCAAGGTCGTGGAGGGGGACGAGCAGTACTTC
TRBV7-2	TRBJ2-5	NA	NA	CASSLSHQETQYF	TGTGCCAGCAGCCTCAGTCATCAAGAGACCCAGTACTTC
TRBV19	TRBJ2-1	NA	NA	CASSMGPTSLYNEQFF	TGTGCCAGTAGTATGGGGCCGACATCTCTCTACAATGAGCAGTTCTTC
TRBV10-2	TRBJ1-5	NA	TRBD1	CASGTGYNQPQHF	TGCGCCAGCGGGACAGGGTACAATCAGCCCCAGCATTTT
TRBV6-5	TRBJ1-2	few	NA	CASRYRENYGYTF	TGTGCCAGCAGGTACAGGGAGAACTATGGCTACACCTTC
TRBV28	TRBJ2-1	NA	NA	CASGTPRRGEQFF	TGTGCCAGCGGGACCCCCCGCCGGGGTGAGCAGTTCTTC
TRBV6-5	TRBJ2-7	NA	TRBD2	CATHPGPGGEQYF	TGTGCCACTCATCCGGGCCCGGGAGGCGAGCAGTACTTC
TRBV2	TRBJ2-3	NA	NA	CASSEVWQGTQYF	TGTGCCAGCAGTGAGGTGTGGCAGGGTACGCAGTATTTT
TRBV3-1	TRBJ2-7	NA	TRBD1	CASSLDRGQRWDEQYF	TGTGCCAGCAGCCTTGACAGGGGGCAAAGGTGGGACGAGCAGTACTTC
TRBV25-1	TRBJ2-7	few	NA	CASIGTGTRYEQYF	TGTGCCAGCATCGGTACCGGGACACGGTACGAGCAGTACTTC
TRBV20-1	TRBJ2-1	few	NA	CSGAYGHEQFF	TGCAGTGGTGCATACGGTCATGAGCAGTTCTTC
TRBV3-1	TRBJ1-5	few	TRBD1	CASSHGQGARQPQHF	TGTGCCAGCAGCCACGGACAGGGGGCTAGGCAGCCCCAGCATTTT
TRBV6-1	TRBJ1-4	NA	NA	CASRAGVANEKLFF	TGTGCCAGCAGGGCAGGGGTTGCTAATGAAAAACTGTTTTTT
TRBV14	TRBJ2-6	NA	NA	CASSQGFSGANVLTF	TGTGCCAGCAGCCAAGGATTCTCTGGGGCCAACGTCCTGACTTTC